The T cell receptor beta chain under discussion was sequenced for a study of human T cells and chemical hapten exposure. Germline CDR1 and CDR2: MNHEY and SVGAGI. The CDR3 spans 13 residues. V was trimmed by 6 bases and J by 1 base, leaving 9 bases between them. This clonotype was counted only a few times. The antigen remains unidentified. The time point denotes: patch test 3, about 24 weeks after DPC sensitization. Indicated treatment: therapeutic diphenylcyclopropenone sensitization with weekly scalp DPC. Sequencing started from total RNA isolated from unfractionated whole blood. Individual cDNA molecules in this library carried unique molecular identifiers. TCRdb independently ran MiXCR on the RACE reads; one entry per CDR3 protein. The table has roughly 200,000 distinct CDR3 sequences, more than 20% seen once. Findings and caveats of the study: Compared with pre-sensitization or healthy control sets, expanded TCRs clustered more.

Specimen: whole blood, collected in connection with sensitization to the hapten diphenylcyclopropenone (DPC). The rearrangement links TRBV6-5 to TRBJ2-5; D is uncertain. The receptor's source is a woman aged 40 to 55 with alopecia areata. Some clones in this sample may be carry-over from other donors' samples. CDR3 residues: CASRPRIQETQYF. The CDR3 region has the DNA TGTGCCAGCAGACCCAGGATCCAAGAGACCCAGTACTTC.